This record covers a single T cell receptor (beta chain). Its antigen is undetermined. This record belongs to a study of cytomegalovirus exposure and HLA in healthy donors. Whole-study results and caveats: Exclusion as indistinguishable affected some V segments, including TRBV6-2 and TRBV6-3. In a later analysis, HLA-associated TCR beta chains were more clonally expanded than equally common others. V- and J-gene trimming in TCR beta was tied to a missense DCLRE1C variant by an analysis performed later. CMV serostatus was the sole immune exposure information available.

The CDR3 has 15 amino acids. Germline loops: CDR1 SGHVS, CDR2 FQNEAQ. Trimming cost V 5 bases and J 3 bases, with 17 bases left between them. 60 Vbeta and 13 Jbeta primers were used in PCR. Some clones are missing from TCRdb's copy, which holds only in-frame ones; the method was immunoSEQ multiplex PCR. The data hold some 190,000 clones, with over 60% observed a single time. The TCR originated in a man aged 30-40 years in good health and CMV-seropositive. The V and J genes are TRBV7-8 and TRBJ2-7; D is perhaps TRBD1 (6 bases). The sample comprised PBMCs. CDR3 protein: CASSPSTGFLYEQYF. The CDR3 coding sequence is TGTGCCAGCAGCCCCTCGACAGGATTCCTCTACGAGCAGTACTTC.